A selection of T cell receptor beta chains follows, all from one sample in a study of T cells in Graves' hyperthyroidism and ophthalmopathy. From the multiplex PCR reads, TCRdb called clonotypes with MiXCR, one entry per CDR3 protein. This table has about 250,000 distinct CDR3 sequences, 13% to 15% appearing once. The source material was blood. These receptors all stem from a woman aged 45-59 years with Graves' hyperthyroidism that later progressed to Graves' ophthalmopathy. Each CDR3 is given with its conserved first and last residue. A D gene is named only where the DNA matches it firmly. Part of the rows lack a size; the others show once, few, many or a class for expanded clones.

d_call,clone_size,v_call,j_call,cdr3_aa,cdr3_nt
-,-,TRBV11-2,TRBJ1-1,CASRLSGVGTEAFF,TGTGCCAGCAGGCTCAGCGGGGTTGGCACTGAAGCTTTCTTT
-,-,TRBV19,TRBJ1-6,CASSNFGRSNSPLHF,TGTGCCAGTAGTAATTTCGGACGTAGTAATTCACCCCTCCACTTT
TRBD2,many,TRBV11-3,TRBJ2-1,CASSHSRLAGGGEQFF,TGTGCCAGCAGCCATTCCAGACTAGCGGGAGGGGGTGAGCAGTTCTTC
TRBD1,-,TRBV5-1,TRBJ2-5,CASSLPVGQVQETQYF,TGCGCCAGCAGCTTACCCGTCGGACAGGTCCAAGAGACCCAGTACTTC
-,many,TRBV24-1,TRBJ1-5,CATSDAARGNQPQHF,TGTGCCACCAGTGACGCCGCCAGGGGCAATCAGCCCCAGCATTTT
-,-,TRBV4-1,TRBJ1-6,CASSPQDRGSYNSPLHF,TGCGCCAGCAGCCCACAAGACAGAGGCTCCTATAATTCACCCCTCCACTTT
-,-,TRBV14,TRBJ2-1,CASGALGRYNEQFF,TGTGCCAGCGGAGCCTTGGGTCGCTACAATGAGCAGTTCTTC
TRBD1,many,TRBV9,TRBJ2-7,CASSVEVDRGEQYF,TGTGCCAGCAGCGTAGAGGTGGACAGGGGCGAGCAGTACTTC
-,few,TRBV28,TRBJ1-4,CASSPTPFGPPNEKLFF,TGTGCCAGCAGTCCTACCCCCTTTGGGCCCCCTAATGAAAAACTGTTTTTT
-,many,TRBV7-9,TRBJ2-5,CASSLMGDEETQYF,TGTGCCAGCAGCCTAATGGGGGACGAAGAGACCCAGTACTTC
TRBD1,few,TRBV4-1,TRBJ1-5,CASSQEGTVNQPQHF,TGCGCCAGCAGCCAAGAAGGGACAGTCAATCAGCCCCAGCATTTT
TRBD2,many,TRBV2,TRBJ2-5,CASSRAGGQETQYF,TGTGCCAGCAGTCGTGCGGGAGGCCAAGAGACCCAGTACTTC
TRBD2,-,TRBV20-1,TRBJ2-1,CSASPLGAGGVAYNEQFF,TGCAGTGCTAGCCCTCTAGGAGCGGGAGGGGTAGCCTACAATGAGCAGTTCTTC
-,many,TRBV6-1,TRBJ1-2,CASRTGTHYGYTF,TGTGCCAGCAGGACCGGGACCCACTATGGCTACACCTTC
-,few,TRBV6-1,TRBJ2-1,CASKRVGNEQFF,TGTGCCAGCAAACGGGTAGGGAATGAGCAGTTCTTC
-,-,TRBV6-1,TRBJ2-7,CAVGEQYF,TGTGCGGTGGGCGAGCAGTACTTC
TRBD1,many,TRBV2,TRBJ2-6,CAITTGSSFRIGANVLTF,TGTGCCATCACGACAGGGTCATCGTTTCGAATTGGGGCCAACGTCCTGACTTTC
-,many,TRBV30,TRBJ2-7,CAWRTSYEQYF,TGTGCCTGGAGGACTAGCTACGAGCAGTACTTC
TRBD2,-,TRBV6-1,TRBJ2-1,CASSPGTSGRLNEQFF,TGTGCCAGCAGTCCCGGGACTAGCGGGAGATTAAATGAGCAGTTCTTC
TRBD2,many,TRBV29-1,TRBJ2-1,CSVESGTSGTNEQFF,TGCAGCGTGGAATCCGGGACTAGCGGGACGAATGAGCAGTTCTTC
-,-,TRBV4-2,TRBJ2-6,CASSQERGYGANVLTF,TGTGCCAGCAGCCAAGAAAGAGGGTACGGGGCCAACGTCCTGACTTTC
TRBD1,-,TRBV27,TRBJ1-6,CASSPQGTGDSPLHF,TGTGCCAGCAGTCCCCAGGGGACAGGGGATTCACCCCTCCACTTT
TRBD2,-,TRBV28,TRBJ2-3,CASSLSVVAGAGEFSDTQYF,TGTGCCAGCAGTTTAAGCGTGGTAGCGGGAGCGGGAGAGTTCTCAGATACGCAGTATTTT
-,-,TRBV6-1,TRBJ2-5,CASSVQGQETQYF,TGTGCCAGCAGTGTACAGGGACAAGAGACCCAGTACTTC
-,many,TRBV24-1,TRBJ2-5,CATSDSGQDQETQYF,TGTGCCACCAGTGATTCTGGCCAGGACCAAGAGACCCAGTACTTC
-,few,TRBV4-1,TRBJ1-4,CASSQVAGVEKLFF,TGCGCCAGCAGCCAAGTGGCAGGGGTTGAAAAACTGTTTTTT
-,many,TRBV12-3/TRBV12-4,TRBJ2-3,CASSSLMLTDTQYF,TGTGCCAGCAGTTCCCTAATGCTCACAGATACGCAGTATTTT
-,many,TRBV5-5,TRBJ2-7,CASSLLWSGYEQYF,TGTGCCAGCAGCTTACTATGGTCGGGGTACGAGCAGTACTTC
TRBD1,many,TRBV7-9,TRBJ2-2,CASSPPGTGDTGELFF,TGTGCCAGCAGCCCCCCAGGGACAGGGGACACCGGGGAGCTGTTTTTT
-,-,TRBV11-2,TRBJ2-1,CASSLGGEIDEQFF,TGTGCCAGCAGCTTAGGGGGGGAGATAGATGAGCAGTTCTTC
-,many,TRBV28,TRBJ2-1,CASSLDRTFYNEQFF,TGTGCCAGCAGCCTTGACAGAACCTTCTACAATGAGCAGTTCTTC
-,-,TRBV9,TRBJ1-2,CASSVDPGPTNYGYTF,TGTGCCAGCAGCGTAGACCCCGGGCCTACTAACTATGGCTACACCTTC
-,many,TRBV6-1,TRBJ1-6,CASSPDYYNSPLHF,TGTGCCAGCAGTCCAGATTACTATAATTCACCCCTCCACTTT
TRBD2,many,TRBV5-1,TRBJ2-7,CASTDVLAGAEQYF,TGCGCCAGCACCGACGTACTAGCGGGAGCCGAGCAGTACTTC
TRBD1,few,TRBV19,TRBJ2-6,CASKSGLGQELSGANVLTF,TGTGCCAGTAAAAGTGGTTTGGGACAGGAACTCTCTGGGGCCAACGTCCTGACTTTC
TRBD1,few,TRBV9,TRBJ1-2,CASSPPGQPNYGYTF,TGTGCCAGCAGCCCACCGGGACAGCCAAACTATGGCTACACCTTC
TRBD2,-,TRBV12-3/TRBV12-4,TRBJ2-1,CASRGLAEGNEQFF,TGTGCCAGCAGGGGACTAGCGGAGGGCAATGAGCAGTTCTTC
TRBD1,few,TRBV3-1,TRBJ1-4,CASSQAERTGGTNEKLFF,TGTGCCAGCAGCCAAGCTGAGAGGACAGGGGGGACTAATGAAAAACTGTTTTTT
-,few,TRBV25-1,TRBJ1-6,CASSEIKGDYNSPLHF,TGTGCCAGCAGTGAAATAAAGGGAGATTATAATTCACCCCTCCACTTT
-,many,TRBV5-1,TRBJ1-3,CASSLERGNGNTIYF,TGCGCCAGCAGCTTGGAACGGGGGAACGGAAACACCATATATTTT
-,-,TRBV7-9,TRBJ1-6,CASTGSGRAPLHF,TGTGCCAGCACCGGGTCAGGGAGGGCACCCCTCCACTTT
-,many,TRBV18,TRBJ2-7,CASSPTSGTPPYEQYF,TGTGCCAGCTCACCAACATCCGGGACTCCTCCATACGAGCAGTACTTC
-,many,TRBV28,TRBJ2-7,CASSPLLHSYEQYF,TGTGCCAGCAGTCCCCTACTACACTCCTACGAGCAGTACTTC
-,-,TRBV28,TRBJ2-5,CATKSQGRKTQYF,TGTGCCACCAAGAGTCAGGGGAGGAAGACCCAGTACTTC
-,-,TRBV4-2,TRBJ2-2,CASSQDFNPDTGELFF,TGTGCCAGCAGCCAAGATTTCAACCCGGACACCGGGGAGCTGTTTTTT
-,few,TRBV4-1,TRBJ2-5,CASSQLPRGEKTQYF,TGCGCCAGCAGCCAGCTTCCCCGCGGGGAGAAGACCCAGTACTTC
-,-,TRBV2,TRBJ2-3,CASSPYGTDTQYF,TGTGCCAGCAGCCCTTACGGGACAGATACGCAGTATTTT
-,few,TRBV20-1,TRBJ2-5,CSASGSGAYQETQYF,TGCAGTGCCTCCGGATCCGGGGCCTACCAAGAGACCCAGTACTTC
-,-,TRBV9,TRBJ2-2,CASSGTRGWNTGELFF,TGTGCCAGCAGCGGAACCAGGGGCTGGAACACCGGGGAGCTGTTTTTT
TRBD1,many,TRBV18,TRBJ2-7,CASSPQEGGFYEQYF,TGTGCCAGCTCACCACAAGAAGGGGGCTTCTACGAGCAGTACTTC
-,many,TRBV7-8,TRBJ2-2,CASRNGRSNTGELFF,TGTGCCAGCAGGAATGGCCGATCGAACACCGGGGAGCTGTTTTTT
-,few,TRBV29-1,TRBJ1-3,CSVAPFGGRRNTIYF,TGCAGCGTTGCACCCTTCGGGGGTCGAAGAAACACCATATATTTT
-,-,TRBV12-3/TRBV12-4,TRBJ2-3,CASKGSVTQYF,TGTGCCAGCAAAGGAAGCGTTACGCAGTATTTT
-,few,TRBV4-1,TRBJ2-4,CASSPGGASGQGAAKNIQYF,TGCGCCAGCAGCCCCGGGGGGGCTAGCGGGCAGGGGGCTGCCAAAAACATTCAGTACTTC
-,many,TRBV29-1,TRBJ1-2,CSVGSFQDGYTF,TGCAGCGTTGGTTCGTTCCAGGATGGCTACACCTTC
-,-,TRBV25-1,TRBJ1-5,CASSDGYQPQHF,TGTGCCAGCAGTGACGGGTATCAGCCCCAGCATTTT